The present TCR beta chain was sequenced within a study of response to subunit inactivated influenza vaccine. The germline V gene has CDR1 SGHDT and CDR2 YYEEEE. Trimming at V came to 4 bases and at J to 8 bases, leaving 9 bases not matched to a gene. There are 14 residues in the CDR3. A word on this clonotype: No antigen is known for it.

One entry per CDR3 protein results from TCRdb running MiXCR on the RT-PCR reads. The sample shows roughly 710,000 distinct CDR3 sequences, approximately 15% of them seen only once. Study-wide points: The authors suggested that every seasonal influenza vaccination recruits few new T cells.

This TCR was sampled from a man in his fifties who received an inactivated influenza vaccine. The rearrangement links TRBV5-6 to TRBJ1-3; 7 nucleotides align to TRBD1. The sample consisted of PBMCs from blood, taken roughly 15 days before vaccination. The CDR3 region has the DNA TGTGCCAGCAGCAAACAGGGGTTACGGTACACCATATATTTT. This sequence encodes CASSKQGLRYTIYF.